Following are 9 T cell receptor beta chains from one sample sequenced in a study of T-cell memory formation after mild COVID-19. One entry per CDR3 protein, called by TCRdb with MiXCR from the 5' RACE reads. The sample consists of approximately 240,000 distinct CDR3 sequences, less than 20% of them appearing once. Sequencing was done on a sample of PBMCs or a T cell subset sorted from them (not recorded which). These TCRs come from a man younger than 35 who had mild COVID-19 (a few samples of this study predate the infection). Cell type and time point are not known.

In this sample, this clonotype turned up a few times. The chain employs TRBV7-2 and TRBJ2-1; D not certain. Germline-derived CDR1 and CDR2 are SGHTA and FQGNSA. This CDR3 has 13 amino acids. V dropped 0 bases and J dropped 6 bases, with 6 bases sitting between them. The CDR3 region has the DNA TGTGCCAGCAGCTTAGCTTGGGTCAATGAGCAGTTCTTC. Protein: CASSLAWVNEQFF. The variable domain in full, completed from reference TRBV7-2 and TRBJ2-1, reads GAGVSQSPSNKVTEKGKDVELRCDPISGHTALYWYRQSLGQGLEFLIYFQGNSAPDKSGLPSDRFSAERTGGSVSTLTIQRTQQEDSAVYLCASSLAWVNEQFFGPGTRLTVL.

This clonotype was seen only a few times. This chain uses TRBV6-2 or TRBV6-3 with TRBJ2-7; maybe TRBD1 (6 bases). The CDR3 runs 15 residues. Germline-derived CDR1 and CDR2 are MNHEY and SVGEGT. With 6 bases removed from V and 0 bases from J, the gap between germline ends came to 15 bases. This CDR3 reads CASSPLTGISYEQYV. The CDR3 DNA reads TGTGCCAGCAGCCCCCTAACAGGGATCTCCTACGAGCAGTACGTC.

Ten or more counts support this clonotype. V usage is TRBV6-2 or TRBV6-3 and J usage is TRBJ2-3; the D is unclear. Trimming took off 2 bases at V and 2 bases at J, with 5 bases between the two ends. The germline CDR1 and CDR2 sequences are MNHEY and SVGEGT. The CDR3 runs to 13 residues. The CDR3: CASSYGITDTQYF. The DNA of the CDR3 is TGTGCCAGCAGTTACGGGATCACAGATACGCAGTATTTT.

The CDR3 region is CAISPTGLSEQYV. The CDR3 coding sequence is TGTGCCATCAGTCCGACAGGGTTGAGCGAGCAGTACGTC. The chain carries TRBV10-3 and TRBJ2-7; TRBD1 aligns across 7 bases. Looked up from germline, CDR1 is ENHRY and CDR2 is SYGVKD. The CDR3 length is 13 residues. Unmatched junction bases numbered 7, after V lost 5 bases and J lost 6 bases.

This clonotype was counted only a few times. V is TRBV10-3 and J is TRBJ2-1; 7 bases line up with TRBD2. The CDR3 extends over 14 amino acids. V was pared by 8 bases and J by 7 bases, with 11 bases of the junction left unmatched. From germline, CDR1 is ENHRY and CDR2 SYGVKD. CDR3 in DNA: TGTGCCATCCGTAGCGGGTTTTCAGGGAATGAGCAGTTCTTC. Translating gives CAIRSGFSGNEQFF.

The chain recombines TRBV6-2 or TRBV6-3 with TRBJ1-1; tentative D call: TRBD1 (5 bases). Germline values: CDR1 MNHEY, CDR2 SVGEGT. V gave up 5 bases and J gave up 5 bases, with 15 bases separating them. The CDR3 has 14 amino acids. CDR3 region: CASSPYRRRTEAFF. The CDR3 DNA is TGTGCCAGCAGTCCATACAGGAGGAGGACTGAAGCTTTCTTT.

The V and J genes are TRBV6-2 or TRBV6-3 and TRBJ2-2; D is undetermined. CDR3 length: 14 residues. In germline, CDR1 is MNHEY, CDR2 SVGEGT. In nucleotides, the CDR3 is TGTGCGTCAAGGGCATATCCGAACACCGGGGAGCTGTTTTTT. Its protein is CASRAYPNTGELFF.

This clonotype has only a few counts. The chain is built from TRBV7-3 and TRBJ1-5; D remains ambiguous. V was cut by 8 bases and J by 0 bases, with 8 bases left in between. Germline V gene lookup returns CDR1 SGHTA and CDR2 FQGTGA. The CDR3 spans 13 residues. The CDR3 DNA sequence: TGTGCCAGCGCAGAGAATAGCAATCAGCCCCAGCATTTT. As protein: CASAENSNQPQHF.

This chain links TRBV5-4 with TRBJ1-5, with D maybe TRBD1 (6 bases). This CDR3 is 13 amino acids long. The V end lost 0 bases, the J end lost 12 bases, and 13 bases lay between the germline ends. Germline CDR1 reads SGHNT; CDR2 reads YYREEE (reference sequence). CDR3 in DNA: TGTGCCAGCAGCTTGGAAGGAGGGGGGGACCAGCATTTT. Protein sequence: CASSLEGGGDQHF.